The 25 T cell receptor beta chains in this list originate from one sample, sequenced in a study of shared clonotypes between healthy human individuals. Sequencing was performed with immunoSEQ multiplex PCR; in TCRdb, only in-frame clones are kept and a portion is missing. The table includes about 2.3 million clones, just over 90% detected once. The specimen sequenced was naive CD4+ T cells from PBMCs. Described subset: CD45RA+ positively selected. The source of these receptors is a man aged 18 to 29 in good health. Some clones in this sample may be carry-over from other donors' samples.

CDR3 residues: CASSPQRGSYTF. The DNA for the CDR3 is TGTGCCAGCAGCCCACAGCGGGGCAGCTACACCTTC. This chain links TRBV28 with TRBJ1-2, with D tentatively TRBD1 (5 bases). This CDR3 spans 12 amino acids. V was pared by 6 bases and J by 9 bases, with 14 bases between. From germline, CDR1 is MDHEN and CDR2 SYDVKM.

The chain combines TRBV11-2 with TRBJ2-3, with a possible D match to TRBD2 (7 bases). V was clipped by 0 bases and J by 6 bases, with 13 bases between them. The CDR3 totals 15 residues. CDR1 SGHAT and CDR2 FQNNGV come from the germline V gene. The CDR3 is CASSLDLGGRDTQYF. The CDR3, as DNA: TGTGCCAGCAGCTTAGATCTCGGGGGGCGCGATACGCAGTATTTT.

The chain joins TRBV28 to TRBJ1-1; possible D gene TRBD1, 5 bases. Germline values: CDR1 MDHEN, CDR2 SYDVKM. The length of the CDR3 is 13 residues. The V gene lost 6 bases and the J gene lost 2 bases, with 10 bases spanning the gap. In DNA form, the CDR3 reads TGTGCCAGCAGCTCCGGGACTAACACTGAAGCTTTCTTT. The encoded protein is CASSSGTNTEAFF.

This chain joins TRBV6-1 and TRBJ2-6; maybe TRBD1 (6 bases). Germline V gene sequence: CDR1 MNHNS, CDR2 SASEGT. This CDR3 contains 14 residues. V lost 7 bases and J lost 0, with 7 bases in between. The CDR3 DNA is TGTGCCAGCAACAGGGACTCTGGGGCCAACGTCCTGACTTTC. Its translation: CASNRDSGANVLTF.

This CDR3 reads CASSLTGQPTDTQYF. Written as DNA, the CDR3 is TGCGCCAGCAGCCTGACGGGACAGCCCACAGATACGCAGTATTTT. The gene calls are TRBV4-1 and TRBJ2-3; TRBD1 matches at 7 bases. With V trimmed by 4 bases and J by 2 bases, 6 bases remained unmatched. CDR1 and CDR2 (germline): MGHRA, YSYEKL. CDR3 length: 15 residues.

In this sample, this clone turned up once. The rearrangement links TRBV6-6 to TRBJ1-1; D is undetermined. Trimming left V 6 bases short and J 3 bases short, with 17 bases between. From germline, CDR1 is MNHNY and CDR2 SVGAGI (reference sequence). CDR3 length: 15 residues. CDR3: CASSRLPDGDTEAFF. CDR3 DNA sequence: TGTGCCAGCAGCCGACTGCCTGACGGAGACACTGAAGCTTTCTTT.

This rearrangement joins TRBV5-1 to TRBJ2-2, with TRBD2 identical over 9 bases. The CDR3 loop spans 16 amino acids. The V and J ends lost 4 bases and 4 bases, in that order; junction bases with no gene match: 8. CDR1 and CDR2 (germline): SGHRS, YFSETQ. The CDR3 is CASSDFGTSRTGELFF. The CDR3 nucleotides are TGCGCCAGCAGCGATTTTGGGACTAGCCGCACCGGGGAGCTGTTTTTT.

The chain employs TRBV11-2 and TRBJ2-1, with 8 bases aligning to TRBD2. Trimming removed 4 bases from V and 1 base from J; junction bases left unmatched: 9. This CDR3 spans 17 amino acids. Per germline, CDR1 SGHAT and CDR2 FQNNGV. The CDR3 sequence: CASSSSSGSRSYNEQFF. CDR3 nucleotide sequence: TGTGCCAGCAGCTCATCCAGCGGGAGTAGGTCCTACAATGAGCAGTTCTTC.

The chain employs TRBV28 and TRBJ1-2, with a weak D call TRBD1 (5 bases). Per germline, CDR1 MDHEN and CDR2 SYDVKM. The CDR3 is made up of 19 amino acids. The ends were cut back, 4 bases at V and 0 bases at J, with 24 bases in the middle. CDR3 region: CASSSPSWGGVDANYGYTF. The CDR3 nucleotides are TGTGCCAGCAGTTCTCCCTCATGGGGGGGGGTCGACGCTAACTATGGCTACACCTTC.

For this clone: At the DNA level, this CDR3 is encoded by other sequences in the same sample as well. The CDR3 spells CASSLGGVGEKLFF. Here the CDR3 DNA reads TGTGCCAGCAGCTTGGGAGGGGTGGGTGAAAAACTGTTTTTT. This chain links TRBV5-4 with TRBJ1-4; possibly TRBD1 for D (5 bases). The germline V and J ends were trimmed by 0 bases and 7 bases, with 10 bases remaining between them. The length of the CDR3 is 14 residues. Germline assignment: CDR1 SGHNT and CDR2 YYREEE (reference sequence).

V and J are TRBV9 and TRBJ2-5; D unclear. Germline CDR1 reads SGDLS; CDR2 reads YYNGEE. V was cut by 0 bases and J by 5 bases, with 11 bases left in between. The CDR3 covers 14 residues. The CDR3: CASSVVDYSETQYF. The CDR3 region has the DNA TGTGCCAGCAGCGTAGTCGATTACAGCGAGACCCAGTACTTC.

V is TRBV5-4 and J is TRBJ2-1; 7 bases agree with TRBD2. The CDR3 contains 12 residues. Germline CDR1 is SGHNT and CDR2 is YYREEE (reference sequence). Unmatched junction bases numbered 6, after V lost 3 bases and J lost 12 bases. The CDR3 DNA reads TGTGCCAGCAGCTCTCTAGCGGTGGGGCAGTTCTTC. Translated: CASSSLAVGQFF.

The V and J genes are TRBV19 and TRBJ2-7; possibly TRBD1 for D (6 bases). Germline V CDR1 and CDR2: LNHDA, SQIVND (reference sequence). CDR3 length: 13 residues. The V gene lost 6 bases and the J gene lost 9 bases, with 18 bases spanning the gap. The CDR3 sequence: CASSPPDSPTQYF. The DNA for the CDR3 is TGTGCCAGTAGCCCTCCGGACAGTCCCACGCAGTACTTC.

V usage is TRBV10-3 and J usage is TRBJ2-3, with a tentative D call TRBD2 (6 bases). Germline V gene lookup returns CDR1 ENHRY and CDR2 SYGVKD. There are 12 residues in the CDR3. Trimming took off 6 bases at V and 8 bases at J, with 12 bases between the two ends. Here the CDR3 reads CAISPPEGTQYF. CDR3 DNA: TGTGCCATCAGCCCCCCGGAGGGTACGCAGTATTTT.

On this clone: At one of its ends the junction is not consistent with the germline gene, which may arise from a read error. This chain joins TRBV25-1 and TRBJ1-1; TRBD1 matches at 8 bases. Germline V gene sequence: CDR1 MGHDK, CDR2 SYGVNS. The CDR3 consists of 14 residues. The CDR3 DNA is TGTGCCCTTACAGGGGGTGAGGAAAATCCGCTGGGGCCCTTT. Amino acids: CALTGGEENPLGPF.

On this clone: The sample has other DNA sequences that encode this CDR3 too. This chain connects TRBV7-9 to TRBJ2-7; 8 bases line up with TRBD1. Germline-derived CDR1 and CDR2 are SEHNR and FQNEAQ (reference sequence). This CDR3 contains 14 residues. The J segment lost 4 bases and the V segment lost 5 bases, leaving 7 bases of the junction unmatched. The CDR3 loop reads CASSPRDRSYEQYF. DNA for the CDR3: TGTGCCAGCAGCCCGCGGGACAGGTCGTACGAGCAGTACTTC.

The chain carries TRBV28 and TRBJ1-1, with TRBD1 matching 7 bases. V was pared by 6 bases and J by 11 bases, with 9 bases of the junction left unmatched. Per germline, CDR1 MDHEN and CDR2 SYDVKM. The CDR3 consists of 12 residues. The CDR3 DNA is TGTGCCAGCAGACTCTCCACAGGGGACGCTTTCTTT. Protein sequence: CASRLSTGDAFF.

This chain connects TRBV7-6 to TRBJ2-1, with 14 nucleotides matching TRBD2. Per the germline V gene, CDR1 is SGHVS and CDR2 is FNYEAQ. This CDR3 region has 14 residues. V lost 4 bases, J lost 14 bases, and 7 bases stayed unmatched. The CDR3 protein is CASSSTGTSGRKFF. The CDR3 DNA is TGTGCCAGCAGCTCGACCGGGACTAGCGGGAGAAAGTTCTTC.

Here the CDR3 reads CASSPEGLAGVYEQFF. The CDR3 coding sequence is TGTGCCAGCAGCCCGGAGGGACTAGCGGGAGTGTATGAGCAGTTCTTC. This chain connects TRBV5-5 to TRBJ2-1; 14 nucleotides line up with TRBD2. The junction had 8 bases not matched to a gene; V was cut back by 4 bases and J by 8 bases. The CDR3 extends over 16 amino acids. The germline CDR1 and CDR2 sequences are SGHKS and YYEKEE (reference sequence).

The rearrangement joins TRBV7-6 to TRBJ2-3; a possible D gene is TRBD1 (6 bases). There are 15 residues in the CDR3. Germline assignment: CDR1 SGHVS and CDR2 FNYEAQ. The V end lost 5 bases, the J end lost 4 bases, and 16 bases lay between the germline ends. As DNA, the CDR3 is TGTGCCAGCAGCCCTCCAGGGGTTTCGGCAGATACGCAGTATTTT. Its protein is CASSPPGVSADTQYF.

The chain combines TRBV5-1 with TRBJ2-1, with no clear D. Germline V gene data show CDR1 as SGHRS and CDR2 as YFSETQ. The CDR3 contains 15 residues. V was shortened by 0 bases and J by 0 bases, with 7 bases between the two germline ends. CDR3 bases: TGCGCCAGCAGCTTGGGGAGCTACTCCTACAATGAGCAGTTCTTC. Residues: CASSLGSYSYNEQFF.

CDR3 nucleotide sequence: TGTGCCAGCAAAACTCTGGCGTGGGTAGACACAGATACGCAGTATTTT. Residues: CASKTLAWVDTDTQYF. The genes are TRBV28 and TRBJ2-3; no definite D call. Germline values: CDR1 MDHEN, CDR2 SYDVKM. The V gene lost 7 bases and the J gene lost 2 bases, with 19 bases spanning the gap. The CDR3 sequence is 16 residues long.

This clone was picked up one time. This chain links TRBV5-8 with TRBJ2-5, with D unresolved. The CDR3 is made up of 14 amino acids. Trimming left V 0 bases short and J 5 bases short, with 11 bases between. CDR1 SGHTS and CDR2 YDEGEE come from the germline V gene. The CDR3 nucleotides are TGTGCCAGCAGCTTGGTCCGTGTTCTCGAGACCCAGTACTTC. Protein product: CASSLVRVLETQYF.

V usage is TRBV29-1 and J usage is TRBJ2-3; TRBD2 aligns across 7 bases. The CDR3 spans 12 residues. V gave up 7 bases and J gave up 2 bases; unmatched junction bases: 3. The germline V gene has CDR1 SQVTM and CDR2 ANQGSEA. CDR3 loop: CSGSGDTDTQYF. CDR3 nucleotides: TGCAGCGGGAGCGGGGACACAGATACGCAGTATTTT.

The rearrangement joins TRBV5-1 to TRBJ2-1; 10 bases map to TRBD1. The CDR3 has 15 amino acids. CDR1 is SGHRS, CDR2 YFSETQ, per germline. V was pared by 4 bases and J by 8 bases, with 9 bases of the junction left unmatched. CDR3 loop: CASSQRQGAPDEQFF. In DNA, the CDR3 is TGCGCCAGCAGCCAGCGACAGGGGGCGCCCGATGAGCAGTTCTTC.